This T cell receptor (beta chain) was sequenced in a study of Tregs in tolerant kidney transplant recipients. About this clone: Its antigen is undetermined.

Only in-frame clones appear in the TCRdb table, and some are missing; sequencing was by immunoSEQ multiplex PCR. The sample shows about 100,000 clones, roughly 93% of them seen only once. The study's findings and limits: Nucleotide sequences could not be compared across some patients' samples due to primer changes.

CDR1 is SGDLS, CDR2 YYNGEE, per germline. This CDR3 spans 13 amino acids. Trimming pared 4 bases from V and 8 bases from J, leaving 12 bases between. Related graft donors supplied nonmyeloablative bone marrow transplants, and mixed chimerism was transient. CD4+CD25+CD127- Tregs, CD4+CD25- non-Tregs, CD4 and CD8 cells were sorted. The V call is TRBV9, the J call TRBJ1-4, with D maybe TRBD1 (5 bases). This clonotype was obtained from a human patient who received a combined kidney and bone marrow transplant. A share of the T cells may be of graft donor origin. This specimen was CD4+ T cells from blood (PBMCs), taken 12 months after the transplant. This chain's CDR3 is CASSTLAGEKLFF. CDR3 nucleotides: TGTGCCAGCAGCACCCTGGCAGGGGAAAAACTGTTTTTT.